The clone carrying this T cell receptor (beta chain) was seen ten or more times. Noted time point: newly diagnosed GD, antithyroid drugs for less than 3 months. There was RNA extracted from PBMCs, and the TCR library was made from it. CDR1 and CDR2 (germline): PRHDT, FYEKMQ (reference sequence). This CDR3 region has 14 residues. Trimming shortened V by 5 bases and J by 2 bases, and 13 bases separated the two germline ends. Assembly of TCR beta libraries relied on iRepertoire HTBI primers together with Arm-PCR of CDR3 regions. From the multiplex PCR reads, TCRdb called clonotypes with MiXCR, one entry per CDR3 protein. The table has 400,000 to 500,000 distinct CDR3 sequences, about a sixth seen once. The data were taken from a study of regulatory T cells in long-lasting Graves disease. These same data were also listed under a study on T cells in Graves' hyperthyroidism and ophthalmopathy. That source adds: The study left out patients who had uncontrolled infection, other autoimmune disease, pregnancy or lactation.

The clonotype was recovered from a young woman with Graves disease. The sequenced sample was peripheral blood mononuclear cells (PBMCs), obtained at new diagnosis, from a patient treated with antithyroid drugs. The gene calls are TRBV13 and TRBJ2-7, with D possibly TRBD2 on 5 matching bases. This chain's CDR3 is CASSLNWEPYEQYF. CDR3 DNA: TGTGCCAGCAGCCTCAACTGGGAGCCCTACGAGCAGTACTTC.